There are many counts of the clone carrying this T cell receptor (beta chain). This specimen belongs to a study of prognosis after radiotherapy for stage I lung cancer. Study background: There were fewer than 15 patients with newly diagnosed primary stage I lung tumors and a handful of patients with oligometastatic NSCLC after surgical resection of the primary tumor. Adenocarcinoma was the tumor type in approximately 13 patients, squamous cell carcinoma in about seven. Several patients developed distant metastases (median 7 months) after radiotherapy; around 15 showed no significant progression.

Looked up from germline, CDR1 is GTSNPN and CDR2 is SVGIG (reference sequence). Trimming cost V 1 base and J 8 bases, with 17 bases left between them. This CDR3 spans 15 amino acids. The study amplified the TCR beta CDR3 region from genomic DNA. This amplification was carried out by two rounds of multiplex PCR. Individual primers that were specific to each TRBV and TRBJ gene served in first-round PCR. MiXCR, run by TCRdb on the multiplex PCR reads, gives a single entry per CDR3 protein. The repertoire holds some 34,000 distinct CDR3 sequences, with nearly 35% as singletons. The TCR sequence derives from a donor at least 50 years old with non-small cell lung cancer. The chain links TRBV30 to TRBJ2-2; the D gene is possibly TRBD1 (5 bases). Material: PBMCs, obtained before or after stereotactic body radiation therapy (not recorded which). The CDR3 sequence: CAWSALDTETGELFF. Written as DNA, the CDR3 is TGTGCCTGGAGTGCGCTGGACACAGAGACGGGGGAGCTGTTTTTT.